This T cell receptor beta chain emerged from a study of shared clonotypes between healthy human individuals. Turning to the study itself: The composition of the donors was a couple of women and a few men aged 18 to 49.

It was CD45RO-negative cells, positively selected for CCR7, that made up naive CD8 cells, with terminally differentiated effector memory CD45RA+ cells excluded. CDR3 size: 14 residues. Germline values: CDR1 SGHRS, CDR2 YFSETQ. V lost 2 bases to trimming and J lost 0 bases; unmatched junction nucleotides: 2. Splitting of each subset's genomic DNA was done evenly across several immunoSEQ plates. Repertoires were generated with immunoSEQ multiplex PCR, while TCRdb's copy carries only in-frame clones and drops some. The sample gives millions of clones, over 85% of which show up once; roughly 1% is in the top ten.

The sequence derives from a young man in good health. Material: naive CD8+ T cells sorted from blood. The rearrangement uses TRBV5-1 and TRBJ2-7; TRBD1 aligns across 7 bases. This chain's CDR3 is CASSFRTGSYEQYF. Written as DNA, the CDR3 is TGCGCCAGCAGCTTCCGGACAGGCTCCTACGAGCAGTACTTC.